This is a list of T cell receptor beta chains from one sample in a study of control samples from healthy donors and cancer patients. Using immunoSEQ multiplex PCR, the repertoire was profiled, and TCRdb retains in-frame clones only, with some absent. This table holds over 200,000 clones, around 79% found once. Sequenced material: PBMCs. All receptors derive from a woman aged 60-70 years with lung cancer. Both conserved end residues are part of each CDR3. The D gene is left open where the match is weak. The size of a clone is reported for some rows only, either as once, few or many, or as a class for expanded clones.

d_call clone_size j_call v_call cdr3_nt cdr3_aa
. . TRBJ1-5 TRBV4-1 TGCGCCAGCAGCCAAGATATAAGAGCTGATCAGCCCCAGCATTTT CASSQDIRADQPQHF
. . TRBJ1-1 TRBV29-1 TGCAGCGGTGCAGTGAACACTGAAGCTTTCTTT CSGAVNTEAFF
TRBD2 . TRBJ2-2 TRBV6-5 TGTGCCAGCAGTCTTGAGGCTAGCGGGGGCGGGGAGCTGTTTTTT CASSLEASGGGELFF
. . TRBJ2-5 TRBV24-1 TGTGCCACCAGTGACGTGGAGGGGGGGACCCAGTACTTC CATSDVEGGTQYF
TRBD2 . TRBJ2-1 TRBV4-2 TGTGCCAGCGCGGGGGGGCCTAAGAGGTTCTTC CASAGGPKRFF
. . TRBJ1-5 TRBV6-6 TGTGCCAGCCGTTGGGAGAGCAATCAGCCCCAGCATTTT CASRWESNQPQHF
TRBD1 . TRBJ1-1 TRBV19 TGTGCCACGCAGACAGGGACTGAAGCTTTCTTT CATQTGTEAFF
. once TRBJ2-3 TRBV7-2 TGTGCCAGCAGCCCGGGCTTAGAGACGCAGTATTTT CASSPGLETQYF
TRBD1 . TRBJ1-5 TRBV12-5 TGTGCTAGTGCCCCAGGGGGGGATCAGCCCCAGCATTTT CASAPGGDQPQHF
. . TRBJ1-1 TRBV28 TGTGCCAGCAACCCCCCCACAGGGAACACTGAAGCTTTCTTT CASNPPTGNTEAFF
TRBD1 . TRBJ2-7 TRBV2 TGTGCCAGCAGCCGGGACAGGTCGTTAGCCTACGAGCAGTACTTC CASSRDRSLAYEQYF
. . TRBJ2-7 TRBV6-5 TGTGCCAGCACGGTGGAGAGCCTTTACGAGCAGTACTTC CASTVESLYEQYF
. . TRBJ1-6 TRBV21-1 TGTGCCAGCAGCAACCGACGGAAGGGGGGAAATTCACCCCTCCACTTT CASSNRRKGGNSPLHF
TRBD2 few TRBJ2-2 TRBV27 TGTGCCAGCAGGGACCAGACTAGCGGGAGGGTCACCGGGGAGCTGTTTTTT CASRDQTSGRVTGELFF
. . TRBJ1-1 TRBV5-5 TGTGCCAGCAGCTCCCTCCTCCGGGGGCCCAACACTGAAGCTTTCTTT CASSSLLRGPNTEAFF
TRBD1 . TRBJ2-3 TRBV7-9 TGTGCCAGCAGCGAGACAGGGGGCTGGGAAGATACGCAGTATTTT CASSETGGWEDTQYF
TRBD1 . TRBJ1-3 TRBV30 TGTGCCTTCACGACAGGGCCTGGAAACACCATATATTTT CAFTTGPGNTIYF
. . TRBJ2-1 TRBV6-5 TGTGCCAGCAGCAGGGGGGTTTGGTCCTACAATGAGCAGTTCTTC CASSRGVWSYNEQFF
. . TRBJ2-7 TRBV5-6 TGTGCCAGCAACCCTGGGCCAGCGGACACCTACGAGCAGTACTTC CASNPGPADTYEQYF
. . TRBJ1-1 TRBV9 TGTGCCAGCAACAGGGAGATGAACACTGAAGCTTTCTTT CASNREMNTEAFF
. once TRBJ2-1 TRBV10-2 TGCGCCAGCAGATTAGCGGAACCGTTGAATGAGCAGTTCTTC CASRLAEPLNEQFF
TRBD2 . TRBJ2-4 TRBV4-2 TGTGCCAGCAGCCAAGGAGTGGGGACTAGCGGCAAAAACATTCAGTACTTC CASSQGVGTSGKNIQYF
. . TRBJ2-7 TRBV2 TGTGCCAGCAGTGAACCTCCGGGGCCCTACGAGCAGTACTTC CASSEPPGPYEQYF
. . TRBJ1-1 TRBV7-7 TGTGCTAGCAGTCAAGTCAGGGAGACTGAAGCTTTCTTT CASSQVRETEAFF
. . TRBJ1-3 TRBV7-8 TGTGCCAGCAGCGCGGGCCACTCTGGAAACACCATATATTTT CASSAGHSGNTIYF
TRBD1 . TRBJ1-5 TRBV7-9 TGTGCCAGCAGCTTAGCCGGGACAGGGGCGGGTCAGCCCCAGCATTTT CASSLAGTGAGQPQHF
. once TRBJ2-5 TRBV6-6 TGTGCCAGCAGTTACGGCGGTTTGCAAGAGACCCAGTACTTC CASSYGGLQETQYF
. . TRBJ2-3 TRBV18 TGTGCCAGCTCACCAGACACAGATACGCAGTATTTT CASSPDTDTQYF
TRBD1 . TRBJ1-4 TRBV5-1 TGCGCCAGCAGCGCGGGGACAGGGTGGGGTGAAAAACTGTTTTTT CASSAGTGWGEKLFF
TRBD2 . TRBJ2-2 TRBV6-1 TGTGCCAGCAGTGAAGCGTTAAGATGGGCGGGAGACGCCGGGGAGCTGTTTTTT CASSEALRWAGDAGELFF
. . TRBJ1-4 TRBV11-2 TGTGCCAGCAGCTGGGGTAATGAAAAACTGTTTTTT CASSWGNEKLFF
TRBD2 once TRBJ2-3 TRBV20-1 TGCAGTGCTAGTATTGCGGGGGGCACAGATACGCAGTATTTT CSASIAGGTDTQYF
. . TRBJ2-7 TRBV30 TGTGCCTGGAGTGTTACTACCTACGAGCAGTACTTC CAWSVTTYEQYF
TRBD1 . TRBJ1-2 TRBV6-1 TGTGCCAGCAGTGAACTCCGGACAGGGTCTTTTTCCGGCGGCTACACCTTC CASSELRTGSFSGGYTF
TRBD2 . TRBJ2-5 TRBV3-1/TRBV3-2 TGTGCCAGCAGCGGCCTAGCGGGGGAACAAGAGACCCAGTACTTC CASSGLAGEQETQYF
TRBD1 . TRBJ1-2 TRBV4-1 TGCGCCAGCAGCCTACGGACAGGGGATCTCCTCTATGGCTACACCTTC CASSLRTGDLLYGYTF
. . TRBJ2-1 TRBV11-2 TGTGCCAGCAGCCCTCAACCCCGACAGAGTAGATACAATGAGCAGTTCTTC CASSPQPRQSRYNEQFF
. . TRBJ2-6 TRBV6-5 TGTGCCAGCAGTTACACGGGCTCTGGGGCCAACGTCCTGACTTTC CASSYTGSGANVLTF
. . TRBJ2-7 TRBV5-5 TGTGCCAGCAGACCCCGGGAGATTTCCTCCTACGAGCAGTACTTC CASRPREISSYEQYF
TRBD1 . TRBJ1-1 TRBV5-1 TGCGCCAGCAGCAAACAGGGGACCCACACTGAAGCTTTCTTT CASSKQGTHTEAFF
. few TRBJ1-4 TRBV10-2 TGCGCCAGCAGTGGTGCAACTAATGAAAAACTGTTTTTT CASSGATNEKLFF
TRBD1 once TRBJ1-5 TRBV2 TGTGCCAGCAGTGAGCAGGGGGCCCTCCTCAATCAGCCCCAGCATTTT CASSEQGALLNQPQHF
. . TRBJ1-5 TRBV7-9 TGTGCCAGCAGCTTAGCGACCGCTACCTGGCAGCCCCAGCATTTT CASSLATATWQPQHF
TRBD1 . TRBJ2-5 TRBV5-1 TGCGCCAGCAGCTTCCTACAGGGGGAACTGGAGACCCAGTACTTC CASSFLQGELETQYF
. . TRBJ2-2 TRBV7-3 TGTGCCAGCTCGGCCGGCCCGAACACCGGGGAGCTGTTTTTT CASSAGPNTGELFF
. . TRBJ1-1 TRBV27 TGTGCCAGCAGGAGACAGACCTCGATGAACACTGAAGCTTTCTTT CASRRQTSMNTEAFF
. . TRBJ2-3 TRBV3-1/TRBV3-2 TGTGCCAGCAGCCCGAGCGGCTCGGCAGATACGCAGTATTTT CASSPSGSADTQYF
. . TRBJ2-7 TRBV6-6 TGTGCCAGCAGTTCCCCCGGGACGGCCTCCTACGAGCAGTACTTC CASSSPGTASYEQYF
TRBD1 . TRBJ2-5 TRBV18 TGTGCCAGCTCACCACGGAGACAGGGGGGAGAGACCCAGTACTTC CASSPRRQGGETQYF
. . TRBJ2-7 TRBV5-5 TGTGCCAGCAGCTTGTTTGGCAGAGGGGACTACGAGCAGTACTTC CASSLFGRGDYEQYF